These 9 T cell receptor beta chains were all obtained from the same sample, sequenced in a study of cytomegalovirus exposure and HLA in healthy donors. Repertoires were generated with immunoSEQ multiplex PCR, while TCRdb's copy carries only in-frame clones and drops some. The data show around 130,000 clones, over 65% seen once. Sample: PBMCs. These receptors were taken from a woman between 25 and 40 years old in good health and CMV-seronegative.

The CDR3 reads CASSDRVYEKLFF. The CDR3 nucleotides read TGTGCCAGCAGCGACAGGGTTTATGAAAAACTGTTTTTT. The chain employs TRBV28 and TRBJ1-4; TRBD1 aligns across 7 bases. The CDR3 length is 13 residues. Per germline, CDR1 MDHEN and CDR2 SYDVKM. Losses at the gene ends were 6 bases for V and 6 bases for J; bases not matched to a gene: 4.

CDR3 nucleotide sequence: TGTGCCAGCTCACCAGGCCCAGTTTTAAGCAATCAGCCCCAGCATTTT. Its protein product is CASSPGPVLSNQPQHF. The chain links TRBV18 to TRBJ1-5, with D hard to call. The CDR3 spans 16 residues. CDR1 and CDR2 from the germline V gene are KGHSH and LQKENI. V dropped 2 bases and J dropped 1 base, with 12 bases sitting between them.

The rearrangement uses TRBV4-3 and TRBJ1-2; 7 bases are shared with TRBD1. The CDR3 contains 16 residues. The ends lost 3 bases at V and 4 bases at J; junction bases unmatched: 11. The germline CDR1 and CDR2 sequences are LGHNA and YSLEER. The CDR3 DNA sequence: TGCGCCAGCAGCCAGGAACCTTACAGGGGTAGCTATGGCTACACCTTC. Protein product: CASSQEPYRGSYGYTF.

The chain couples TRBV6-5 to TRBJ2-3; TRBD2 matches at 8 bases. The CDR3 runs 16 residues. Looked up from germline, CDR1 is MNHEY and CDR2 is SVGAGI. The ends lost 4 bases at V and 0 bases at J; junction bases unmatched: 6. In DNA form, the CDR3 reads TGTGCCAGCAGTTCCGGGACTAGACCTAGCACAGATACGCAGTATTTT. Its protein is CASSSGTRPSTDTQYF.

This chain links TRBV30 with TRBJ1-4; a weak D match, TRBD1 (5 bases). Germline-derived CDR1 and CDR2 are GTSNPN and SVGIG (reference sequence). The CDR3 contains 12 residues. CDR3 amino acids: CAGGTADEKLFF. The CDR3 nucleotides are TGTGCGGGGGGGACGGCCGATGAAAAACTGTTTTTT.

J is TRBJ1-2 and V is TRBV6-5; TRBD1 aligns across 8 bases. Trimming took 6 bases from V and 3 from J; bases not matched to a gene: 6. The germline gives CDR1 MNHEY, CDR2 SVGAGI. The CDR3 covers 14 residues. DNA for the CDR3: TGTGCCAGCAGAAAGACAGGGGAAGACTATGGCTACACCTTC. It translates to CASRKTGEDYGYTF.

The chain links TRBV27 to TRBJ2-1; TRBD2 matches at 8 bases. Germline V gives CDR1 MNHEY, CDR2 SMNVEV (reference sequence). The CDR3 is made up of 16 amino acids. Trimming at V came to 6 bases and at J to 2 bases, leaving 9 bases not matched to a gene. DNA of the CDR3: TGTGCCAGCAGACGATTAACTAGCGGCGCCTACAATGAGCAGTTCTTC. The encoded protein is CASRRLTSGAYNEQFF.

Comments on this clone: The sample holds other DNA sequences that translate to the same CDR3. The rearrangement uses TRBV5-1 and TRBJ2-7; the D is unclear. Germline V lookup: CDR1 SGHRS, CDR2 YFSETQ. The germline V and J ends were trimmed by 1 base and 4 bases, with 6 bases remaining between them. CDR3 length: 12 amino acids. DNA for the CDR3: TGCGCCAGCAGCTTGTCGGGTTACGAGCAGTACTTC. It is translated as CASSLSGYEQYF.

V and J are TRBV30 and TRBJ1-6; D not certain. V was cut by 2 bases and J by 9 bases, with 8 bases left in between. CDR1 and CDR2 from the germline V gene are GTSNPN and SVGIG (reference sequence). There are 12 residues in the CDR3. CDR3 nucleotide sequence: TGTGCCTGGAGTACAGAAGTTTCACCCCTCCACTTT. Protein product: CAWSTEVSPLHF. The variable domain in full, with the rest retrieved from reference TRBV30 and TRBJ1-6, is SQTIHQWPATLVQPVGSPLSLECTVEGTSNPNLYWYRQAAGRGLQLLFYSVGIGQISSEVPQNLSASRPQDRQFILSSKKLLLSDSGFYLCAWSTEVSPLHFGNGTRLTVT.